This T cell receptor beta chain derives from a study of T-cell memory formation after mild COVID-19. Notes on the study in general: Among clones contracting day 15 to 85, CD4/CD8 was balanced, whereas later expanders leaned CD4+.

The germline gives CDR1 SGHRS, CDR2 YFSETQ. The CDR3 extends over 18 amino acids. V trimming: 0 bases; J trimming: 0 bases; junction bases outside the gene matches: 6. This clonotype was recorded a few times. Its antigen remains unknown. TCRdb re-derived calls from the 5' RACE reads in MiXCR, one entry per CDR3 protein. The table lists approximately 250,000 distinct CDR3 sequences, 16% of them singletons, with 20% to 25% in the top ten. The source is a man between 18 and 29 years old who had mild COVID-19 (a few samples of this study predate the infection). Cell type and time point are not known. The genes are TRBV5-1 and TRBJ2-5; 12 positions agree with TRBD2. Sample: PBMCs or a T cell subset sorted from them (not recorded which). The DNA for the CDR3 is TGCGCCAGCAGCTTGGTGTCGACTAGCGGGGGAAACCAAGAGACCCAGTACTTC. Its translation: CASSLVSTSGGNQETQYF.